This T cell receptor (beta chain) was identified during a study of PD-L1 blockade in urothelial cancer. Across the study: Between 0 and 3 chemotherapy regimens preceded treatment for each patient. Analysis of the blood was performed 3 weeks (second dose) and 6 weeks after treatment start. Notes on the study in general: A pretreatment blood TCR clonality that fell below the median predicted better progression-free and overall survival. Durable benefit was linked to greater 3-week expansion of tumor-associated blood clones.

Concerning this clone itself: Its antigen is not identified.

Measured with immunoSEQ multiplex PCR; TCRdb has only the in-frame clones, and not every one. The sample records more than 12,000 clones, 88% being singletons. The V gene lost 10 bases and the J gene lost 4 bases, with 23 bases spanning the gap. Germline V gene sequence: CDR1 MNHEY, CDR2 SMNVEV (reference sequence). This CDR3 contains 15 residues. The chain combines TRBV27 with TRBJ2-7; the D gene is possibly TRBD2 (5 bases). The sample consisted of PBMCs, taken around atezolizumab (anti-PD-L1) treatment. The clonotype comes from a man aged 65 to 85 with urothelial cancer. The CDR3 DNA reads TGTGCCAAAAGAGTGAGGGTCCGCCGAGGGTACGAGCAGTACTTC. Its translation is CAKRVRVRRGYEQYF.